The 23 T cell receptor beta chains listed next were all sequenced from one sample in a study of T cell responses to AZD1222 COVID-19 vaccine. Libraries were prepared by immunoSEQ multiplex PCR; TCRdb keeps only in-frame clonotypes and omits some of them. This table has about 100,000 clones, approximately 87% appearing once. The specimen comprised peripheral blood, sampled on day 0 of MenACWY control vaccination. These receptors originate from an adult in good health.

The chain employs TRBV27 and TRBJ2-1; TRBD2 matches at 7 bases. The CDR3 totals 15 residues. V shed 6 bases and J 0 bases; nucleotides not matched to a gene: 5. Germline CDR1 reads MNHEY; CDR2 reads SMNVEV (reference sequence). CDR3 in DNA: TGTGCCAGCAGCCCTCTAGCGGTCTCCTACAATGAGCAGTTCTTC. It yields the protein CASSPLAVSYNEQFF.

This clone was detected a few times. V and J are TRBV6-1 and TRBJ1-5, with 9 bases fitting TRBD1. The V segment lost 4 bases and the J segment 4 bases; nucleotides outside the gene matches: 14. This CDR3 region has 18 residues. CDR1 and CDR2 (germline): MNHNS, SASEGT. The CDR3 coding sequence is TGTGCCAGCAGTGCCCGGGACAGGGAGGGATTAGGGAATCAGCCCCAGCATTTT. It specifies CASSARDREGLGNQPQHF.

This chain links TRBV30 with TRBJ1-2; 9 bases agree with TRBD1. Germline CDR1 GTSNPN, CDR2 SVGIG (reference sequence). The CDR3 has 13 amino acids. V lost 4 bases, J lost 7 bases, and 7 bases stayed unmatched. In nucleotides, the CDR3 is TGTGCCTGGACCGCACAGGGGGCTGGTGGCTACACCTTC. It codes for CAWTAQGAGGYTF.

The chain is built from TRBV6-4 and TRBJ1-6; D unclear. V was pared by 7 bases and J by 9 bases, with 7 bases between. Germline loops: CDR1 MRHNA, CDR2 SNTAGT. The CDR3 has 11 amino acids. The CDR3 DNA reads TGTGCCAGCATCCGGATTTCACCCCTCCACTTT. Translation: CASIRISPLHF.

There are a few counts of this clone. V and J are TRBV28 and TRBJ1-5, with D unclear. Germline values: CDR1 MDHEN, CDR2 SYDVKM. Trimming removed 3 bases from V and 3 bases from J, with 9 bases in between. The CDR3 spans 14 residues. The CDR3 is CASSFGPANQPQHF. CDR3 DNA sequence: TGTGCCAGCAGTTTCGGCCCGGCCAATCAGCCCCAGCATTTT.

V and J are TRBV5-5 and TRBJ1-1; D is possibly TRBD1 (6 bases). Trimming left V 8 bases short and J 4 bases short, with 12 bases between. The CDR3 is 12 amino acids. Germline-derived CDR1 and CDR2 are SGHKS and YYEKEE (reference sequence). The CDR3 protein is CASSGVLTEAFF. For the CDR3, the DNA is TGTGCCAGTTCAGGGGTTCTCACTGAAGCTTTCTTT.

The J gene is TRBJ2-1, the V gene TRBV7-9; D is possibly TRBD1 (5 bases). The V gene's germline CDR1 is SEHNR and CDR2 FQNEAQ (reference sequence). This CDR3 comprises 11 residues. V lost 2 bases and J lost 12, with 8 bases in between. CDR3 sequence reads: CASSLRQGQFF. The CDR3, as DNA: TGTGCCAGCAGCTTAAGGCAGGGGCAGTTCTTC.

The chain recombines TRBV27 with TRBJ1-6; the D is unclear. The CDR3 spans 12 residues. The germline CDR1 and CDR2 sequences are MNHEY and SMNVEV (reference sequence). The V and J ends lost 3 bases and 6 bases respectively, with 3 bases between them. The chain's CDR3 is CASSLTNSPLHF. CDR3 in DNA: TGTGCCAGCAGTTTGACTAATTCACCCCTCCACTTT.

V usage is TRBV11-2 and J usage is TRBJ2-7, with D unclear. Trimming pared 1 base from V and 4 bases from J, leaving 5 bases between. From germline, CDR1 is SGHAT and CDR2 FQNNGV. CDR3 length: 12 amino acids. The CDR3: CASSLGSYEQYF. The CDR3 nucleotides are TGTGCCAGCAGCTTAGGGTCTTACGAGCAGTACTTC.

The chain combines TRBV30 with TRBJ1-3; D gene unclear. There are 11 residues in the CDR3. Trimming took 4 bases from V and 0 from J, leaving 1 base between them. Germline loops: CDR1 GTSNPN, CDR2 SVGIG (reference sequence). This CDR3 reads CAWISGNTIYF. The CDR3 DNA is TGTGCCTGGATCTCTGGAAACACCATATATTTT.

The chain links TRBV20-1 to TRBJ1-5; TRBD1 agrees at 8 bases. The CDR3 sequence is 17 residues long. V shed 3 bases and J 8 bases; nucleotides not matched to a gene: 18. Germline V gene data show CDR1 as DFQATT and CDR2 as SNEGSKA (reference sequence). The CDR3 region is CSASFPGGRLLGEPQHF. Written as DNA, the CDR3 is TGCAGTGCTAGTTTTCCAGGGGGCAGACTCTTAGGGGAGCCCCAGCATTTT.

The V call is TRBV9, the J call TRBJ2-7, with D perhaps matching TRBD1 (6 bases). Looked up from germline, CDR1 is SGDLS and CDR2 is YYNGEE. The CDR3 runs 16 residues. V gave up 0 bases and J gave up 2 bases, with 15 bases separating them. CDR3 loop: CASSVAAGAGAYEQYF. CDR3 coding DNA: TGTGCCAGCAGCGTAGCGGCTGGGGCAGGGGCCTACGAGCAGTACTTC.

Worth noting for this clone: A junction boundary mismatches the germline segment, possibly from a read error. The chain combines TRBV7-9 with TRBJ1-2; D uncertain. Germline V gene sequence: CDR1 SEHNR, CDR2 FQNEAQ (reference sequence). This CDR3 is built from 15 residues. The CDR3 DNA reads as TGTGCCAGCAGGTTAGATACGTCACTGTCCTATGGCTACACCTTC. Its translation: CASRLDTSLSYGYTF.

The V call is TRBV21-1, the J call TRBJ2-1. TRBV21-1 is listed as a pseudogene. The length of the CDR3 is 13 residues. This CDR3 reads CASSRGGCNEQFF. CDR3 coding DNA: TGTGCCAGCAGCAGGGGCGGGTGCAATGAGCAGTTCTTC.

The chain carries TRBV5-1 and TRBJ1-1; no definite D call. This CDR3 contains 14 residues. From germline, CDR1 is SGHRS and CDR2 YFSETQ. The V end lost 3 bases, the J end lost 1 base, and 10 bases lay between the germline ends. CDR3 protein: CASSSWTGNTEAFF. As DNA, the CDR3 is TGCGCCAGCAGCTCCTGGACGGGGAACACTGAAGCTTTCTTT.

The chain carries TRBV29-1 and TRBJ1-2, with 8 positions matching TRBD1. Losses at the gene ends were 3 bases for V and 10 bases for J; bases not matched to a gene: 7. This CDR3 has 12 residues. Germline V gene data show CDR1 as SQVTM and CDR2 as ANQGSEA. CDR3 amino acids: CSVEATGGHYTF. In nucleotides, the CDR3 is TGCAGCGTTGAGGCCACAGGGGGACACTACACCTTC. Complete variable domain (other parts from reference TRBV29-1 and TRBJ1-2): SAVISQKPSRDICQRGTSLTIQCQVDSQVTMMFWYRQQPGQSLTLIATANQGSEATYESGFVIDKFPISRPNLTFSTLTVSNMSPEDSSIYLCSVEATGGHYTFGSGTRLTVV.

The chain couples TRBV21-1 to TRBJ2-3; TRBD1, the table's D call, was not compared with the DNA. TRBV21-1 is deemed a pseudogene. This CDR3 has 15 residues. The CDR3: CASSKEWQARDTQYF. The CDR3 region has the DNA TGTGCCAGCAGCAAAGAATGGCAGGCCCGCGATACGCAGTATTTT.

The chain couples TRBV30 to TRBJ2-5, with D perhaps being TRBD1 or TRBD2 (5 bases each). The end of the DNA aligns better with TRBJ2-7, so the J call may be wrong. The CDR3 runs to 16 residues. Germline V gene sequence: CDR1 GTSNPN, CDR2 SVGIG (reference sequence). The CDR3 loop is CAWSGGPPDLGYEQYF. CDR3 in DNA: TGTGCCTGGAGTGGGGGACCCCCAGACTTAGGCTACGAGCAGTACTTC.

This clone has just one count. The chain combines TRBV5-5 with TRBJ1-2, with D perhaps matching TRBD1 (5 bases). CDR1 and CDR2 (germline): SGHKS, YYEKEE (reference sequence). Trimming cost V 0 bases and J 1 base, with 13 bases left between them. The CDR3 is 16 residues long. Here the CDR3 DNA reads TGTGCCAGCAGCTTGGGGGCAGGGTATAGTAACTATGGCTACACCTTC. It yields the protein CASSLGAGYSNYGYTF.

This clone has a handful of counts. The chain recombines TRBV6-5 with TRBJ2-3; D unclear. Germline CDR1 and CDR2: MNHEY and SVGAGI. Trimming stripped 8 bases from V and 2 bases from J, with 14 bases between. This CDR3 is built from 14 residues. CDR3 sequence: CASGSDGYTDTQYF. DNA of the CDR3: TGTGCCAGCGGATCAGACGGGTACACAGATACGCAGTATTTT.

The chain recombines TRBV29-1 with TRBJ2-1, with D possibly being TRBD2 (7 bases). Trimming cost V 8 bases and J 9 bases, with 14 bases left between them. The CDR3 is made up of 11 amino acids. The germline V gene has CDR1 SQVTM and CDR2 ANQGSEA. In nucleotides, the CDR3 is TGCAGCCCCACGAGGGGGGGTGAGCAGTTCTTC. Protein: CSPTRGGEQFF.

The chain joins TRBV5-1 to TRBJ2-2, with TRBD1 matching over 9 bases. The V gene end was trimmed by 4 bases and the J gene end by 7 bases; junction bases not matched to a gene: 5. The CDR3 is made up of 14 amino acids. Germline V gene lookup returns CDR1 SGHRS and CDR2 YFSETQ. In DNA form, the CDR3 reads TGCGCCAGCAGCGCGGGACAGGGTGGCGGGGAGCTGTTTTTT. Protein: CASSAGQGGGELFF.

This rearrangement joins TRBV9 to TRBJ1-6, with D perhaps TRBD1 (5 bases). V lost 6 bases, J lost 9 bases, and 13 bases lay in between. CDR1 SGDLS and CDR2 YYNGEE come from the germline V gene. The CDR3 extends over 13 amino acids. The CDR3 spells CASTRAVGSPLHF. CDR3 DNA sequence: TGTGCCAGCACCAGGGCGGTCGGTTCACCCCTCCACTTT. Full variable domain (rest looked up from reference TRBV9 and TRBJ1-6): DSGVTQTPKHLITATGQRVTLRCSPRSGDLSVYWYQQSLDQGLQFLIQYYNGEERAKGNILERFSAQQFPDLHSELNLSSLELGDSALYFCASTRAVGSPLHFGNGTRLTVT.